This is a list of T cell receptor beta chains from one sample in a study of OX40 agonist ivuxolimab in advanced cancers. Assay used: immunoSEQ multiplex PCR; TCRdb lists only in-frame clones, some missing. The sample includes fewer than 90,000 clones, around nine tenths seen only once; the top ten take approximately 0.76%. Source: CD4+ or CD8+ T cells sorted from blood, taken in a trial of the OX40 agonist ivuxolimab. The receptors come from an adult with an advanced solid tumor such as melanoma, head and neck, liver or kidney cancer. CDR3s include the opening cysteine and the closing phenylalanine or tryptophan. The D gene is left open where the match is weak. Clone size is not always given. Where it is, it says once, few, many or a class for expanded clones.

clone_size: NA
d_call: NA
v_call: TRBV19
j_call: TRBJ2-1
cdr3_nt: TGTGCCAGTACAAGGACACACTCCTACAATGAGCAGTTCTTC
cdr3_aa: CASTRTHSYNEQFF

clone_size: once
d_call: NA
v_call: TRBV5-1
j_call: TRBJ2-3
cdr3_nt: TGCGCCAGCAGCTTGGAACCTAGCTTGAGGGCAGATACGCAGTATTTT
cdr3_aa: CASSLEPSLRADTQYF

clone_size: NA
d_call: NA
v_call: TRBV9
j_call: TRBJ1-5
cdr3_nt: TGTGCCAGCAGCCCCCGTTGGGGGGTAGGGCAGCCCCAGCATTTT
cdr3_aa: CASSPRWGVGQPQHF

clone_size: NA
d_call: NA
v_call: TRBV6-1
j_call: TRBJ1-5
cdr3_nt: TGTGCCAGCAGGCGGGGGAGCCGTCACAATCAGCCCCAGCATTTT
cdr3_aa: CASRRGSRHNQPQHF

clone_size: NA
d_call: NA
v_call: TRBV6-5
j_call: TRBJ2-1
cdr3_nt: TGTGCCAGCAGTTTGGAGAGGGGGTTCAATGAGCAGTTCTTC
cdr3_aa: CASSLERGFNEQFF

clone_size: NA
d_call: TRBD1
v_call: TRBV5-5
j_call: TRBJ2-7
cdr3_nt: TGTGCCAGCAGCTTGGGACAGGGTATCCACGAGCAGTACTTC
cdr3_aa: CASSLGQGIHEQYF

clone_size: NA
d_call: NA
v_call: TRBV5-5
j_call: TRBJ1-5
cdr3_nt: TGTGCCAGCAGCTTGGGGCAGGACAATCAGCCCCAGCATTTT
cdr3_aa: CASSLGQDNQPQHF

clone_size: once
d_call: NA
v_call: TRBV28
j_call: TRBJ1-4
cdr3_nt: TGTGCCACGAAACTTTTTAATGAAAAACTGTTTTTT
cdr3_aa: CATKLFNEKLFF

clone_size: NA
d_call: NA
v_call: TRBV7-9
j_call: TRBJ1-6
cdr3_nt: TGTGCCAGCAGCTCTGACGGGAATTCACCCCTCCACTTT
cdr3_aa: CASSSDGNSPLHF

clone_size: NA
d_call: NA
v_call: TRBV6-1
j_call: TRBJ1-5
cdr3_nt: TGTGCCAGCAGTGAAACTATGCATCAGCCCCAGCATTTT
cdr3_aa: CASSETMHQPQHF

clone_size: NA
d_call: NA
v_call: TRBV2
j_call: TRBJ2-6
cdr3_nt: TGTGCCAGCAGGCTCTCTGGGGCCAACGTCCTGACTTTC
cdr3_aa: CASRLSGANVLTF

clone_size: NA
d_call: TRBD1
v_call: TRBV5-1
j_call: TRBJ1-2
cdr3_nt: TGCGCCAGCAGCTTGGGACAGGGCGACTATGGCTACACCTTC
cdr3_aa: CASSLGQGDYGYTF

clone_size: NA
d_call: TRBD1
v_call: TRBV19
j_call: TRBJ2-5
cdr3_nt: TGTGCCAGTAGTTCCTATTCCGGGACAGGAGTGACGGAGACCCAGTACTTC
cdr3_aa: CASSSYSGTGVTETQYF

clone_size: NA
d_call: TRBD1
v_call: TRBV6-6
j_call: TRBJ1-2
cdr3_nt: TGTGCCAGCAGTCGTCTCGACAGGGCTGGATATGGCTACACCTTC
cdr3_aa: CASSRLDRAGYGYTF

clone_size: NA
d_call: TRBD2
v_call: TRBV10-2
j_call: TRBJ2-3
cdr3_nt: TGCGCCAGCCGGACTAGCGGTAGCACAGATACGCAGTATTTT
cdr3_aa: CASRTSGSTDTQYF

clone_size: NA
d_call: TRBD1
v_call: TRBV5-5
j_call: TRBJ1-6
cdr3_nt: TGTGCCAGCAGCTTGGGTCGGGACAGGGGTTCACCCCTCCACTTT
cdr3_aa: CASSLGRDRGSPLHF

clone_size: NA
d_call: NA
v_call: TRBV4-1
j_call: TRBJ1-1
cdr3_nt: TGCGCCAGCAGCCTAACAGGGTTAACTGAAGCTTTCTTT
cdr3_aa: CASSLTGLTEAFF

clone_size: once
d_call: TRBD1
v_call: TRBV5-1
j_call: TRBJ1-6
cdr3_nt: TGCGCCAGCAGCCCCGGGGGACAAGGACAGGGTCGGTCACCCCTCCACTTT
cdr3_aa: CASSPGGQGQGRSPLHF

clone_size: NA
d_call: NA
v_call: TRBV18
j_call: TRBJ2-3
cdr3_nt: TGTGCCAGCTCACAGGCCGTAGATACGCAGTATTTT
cdr3_aa: CASSQAVDTQYF

clone_size: NA
d_call: TRBD1
v_call: TRBV19
j_call: TRBJ2-1
cdr3_nt: TGTGCCAGTAGTACCGGGACAGGGTACAATGAGCAGTTCTTC
cdr3_aa: CASSTGTGYNEQFF

clone_size: NA
d_call: NA
v_call: TRBV7-8
j_call: TRBJ1-4
cdr3_nt: TGTGCCAGCAGCTTAGAATCGGCGAAGGCTAATGAAAAACTGTTTTTT
cdr3_aa: CASSLESAKANEKLFF

clone_size: NA
d_call: NA
v_call: TRBV6-5
j_call: TRBJ2-6
cdr3_nt: TGTGCCAGCCTCGTCCTCTCTGGGGCCAACGTCCTGACTTTC
cdr3_aa: CASLVLSGANVLTF

clone_size: NA
d_call: TRBD1
v_call: TRBV27
j_call: TRBJ1-6
cdr3_nt: TGTGCCAGCAGTGGGACAGGTGGAGGTTCACCCCTCCACTTT
cdr3_aa: CASSGTGGGSPLHF

clone_size: NA
d_call: TRBD1
v_call: TRBV6-5
j_call: TRBJ2-5
cdr3_nt: TGTGCCAGCAGAGCAGACAGGGGGGGCGAGGAGACCCAGTACTTC
cdr3_aa: CASRADRGGEETQYF

clone_size: NA
d_call: NA
v_call: TRBV7-2
j_call: TRBJ1-1
cdr3_nt: TGTGCCAGCAGCGCCGACCGGGAAGCGGGGACTGAAGCTTTCTTT
cdr3_aa: CASSADREAGTEAFF

clone_size: once
d_call: NA
v_call: TRBV27
j_call: TRBJ2-1
cdr3_nt: TGTGCCAGCAGTTACCCGGGAGCTCGGGATGAGCAGTTCTTC
cdr3_aa: CASSYPGARDEQFF

clone_size: once
d_call: NA
v_call: TRBV5-8
j_call: TRBJ2-3
cdr3_nt: TGTGCCAGCGCAGACCAACTAGCAGGAGGCGCAGATACGCAGTATTTT
cdr3_aa: CASADQLAGGADTQYF

clone_size: NA
d_call: NA
v_call: TRBV19
j_call: TRBJ1-1
cdr3_nt: TGTGCCAGTAGGTTGGGGGGCATGAGACGGAACACTGAAGCTTTCTTT
cdr3_aa: CASRLGGMRRNTEAFF

clone_size: NA
d_call: TRBD2
v_call: TRBV10-3
j_call: TRBJ2-5
cdr3_nt: TGTGCCATCAGTGAGAGAGGGACTAAAGAGACCCAGTACTTC
cdr3_aa: CAISERGTKETQYF

clone_size: NA
d_call: NA
v_call: TRBV7-9
j_call: TRBJ2-5
cdr3_nt: TGTGCCAGCCGACACAAGGCCGAAGAGACCCAGTACTTC
cdr3_aa: CASRHKAEETQYF

clone_size: NA
d_call: TRBD2
v_call: TRBV6-1
j_call: TRBJ2-3
cdr3_nt: TGTGCCAGCAGACCCGGCGGGAGGGCGTCAGATACGCAGTATTTT
cdr3_aa: CASRPGGRASDTQYF

clone_size: NA
d_call: NA
v_call: TRBV5-8
j_call: TRBJ2-3
cdr3_nt: TGTGCCAGCAGCGTAAAGGTGAACACGCAGTATTTT
cdr3_aa: CASSVKVNTQYF

clone_size: NA
d_call: NA
v_call: TRBV6-5
j_call: TRBJ1-1
cdr3_nt: TGTGCCAGCAGTCTCAGGAACACTGAAGCTTTCTTT
cdr3_aa: CASSLRNTEAFF

clone_size: NA
d_call: NA
v_call: TRBV18
j_call: TRBJ1-3
cdr3_nt: TGTGCCAGCTCACCTGGGAACTCTGGAAACACCATATATTTT
cdr3_aa: CASSPGNSGNTIYF

clone_size: once
d_call: TRBD1
v_call: TRBV2
j_call: TRBJ2-1
cdr3_nt: TGTGCCAGCAGTAAGGGGACAGGGAACTACAATGAGCAGTTCTTC
cdr3_aa: CASSKGTGNYNEQFF

clone_size: NA
d_call: TRBD2
v_call: TRBV5-1
j_call: TRBJ2-7
cdr3_nt: TGCGCCAGCAGCACCGGACTAGCGGACTACGAGCAGTACTTC
cdr3_aa: CASSTGLADYEQYF

clone_size: NA
d_call: NA
v_call: TRBV5-4
j_call: TRBJ2-5
cdr3_nt: TGTGCCAGCAGACGTTCCCAGGGGCAAGAGACCCAGTACTTC
cdr3_aa: CASRRSQGQETQYF

clone_size: NA
d_call: TRBD1
v_call: TRBV14
j_call: TRBJ2-7
cdr3_nt: TGTGCCAGTTCGACGCCGGGACAGGGATTCTACGAGCAGTACTTC
cdr3_aa: CASSTPGQGFYEQYF

clone_size: NA
d_call: NA
v_call: TRBV27
j_call: TRBJ1-5
cdr3_nt: TGTGCCAGCAGTTCCAACAATCAGCCCCAGCATTTT
cdr3_aa: CASSSNNQPQHF

clone_size: NA
d_call: NA
v_call: TRBV28
j_call: TRBJ1-1
cdr3_nt: TGTGCCAGCAGTCCCTCCTCGTTGTTTGGGGTTTCAAATACGGACACTGAAGCTTTCTTT
cdr3_aa: CASSPSSLFGVSNTDTEAFF

clone_size: few
d_call: NA
v_call: TRBV2
j_call: TRBJ1-1
cdr3_nt: TGTGCCAGCAACAGTCAGGGATACACTGAAGCTTTCTTT
cdr3_aa: CASNSQGYTEAFF

clone_size: NA
d_call: NA
v_call: TRBV2
j_call: TRBJ2-2
cdr3_nt: TGTGCCAGCAGTGAAGAGGGGTCCGGGGAGCTGTTTTTT
cdr3_aa: CASSEEGSGELFF

clone_size: once
d_call: TRBD2
v_call: TRBV7-2
j_call: TRBJ2-3
cdr3_nt: TGTGCCAGCAGCTTTAGCGGGGGGGTTTTAAATACGCAGTATTTT
cdr3_aa: CASSFSGGVLNTQYF

clone_size: NA
d_call: TRBD2
v_call: TRBV6-1
j_call: TRBJ2-1
cdr3_nt: TGTGCCAGCAGTGAAAGGACTAGCGGGAGGCGGCGGGGGTTCTTC
cdr3_aa: CASSERTSGRRRGFF

clone_size: NA
d_call: NA
v_call: TRBV18
j_call: TRBJ2-1
cdr3_nt: TGTGCCAGCTCACCGGGGGGGGCCCGATACAATGAGCAGTTCTTC
cdr3_aa: CASSPGGARYNEQFF

clone_size: NA
d_call: NA
v_call: TRBV9
j_call: TRBJ2-5
cdr3_nt: TGTGCCAGCAGCGTAGCTTCCGGCCGCACGGAGACCCAGTACTTC
cdr3_aa: CASSVASGRTETQYF

clone_size: NA
d_call: NA
v_call: TRBV18
j_call: TRBJ1-1
cdr3_nt: TGTGCCAGCCTCATCCGATTAGACACTGAAGCTTTCTTT
cdr3_aa: CASLIRLDTEAFF

clone_size: NA
d_call: NA
v_call: TRBV10-3
j_call: TRBJ2-3
cdr3_nt: TGTGCCATCAGTGAGTCGGCAGGGAGCACAGATACGCAGTATTTT
cdr3_aa: CAISESAGSTDTQYF

clone_size: NA
d_call: NA
v_call: TRBV6-4
j_call: TRBJ1-1
cdr3_nt: TGTGCCAGCAGCAGATCTATGAACACTGAAGCTTTCTTT
cdr3_aa: CASSRSMNTEAFF

clone_size: once
d_call: NA
v_call: TRBV5-1
j_call: TRBJ2-7
cdr3_nt: TGCGCCAGCAGCTTGGCCACGGGGGTAGTCGACGAGCAGTACTTC
cdr3_aa: CASSLATGVVDEQYF

clone_size: once
d_call: NA
v_call: TRBV19
j_call: TRBJ1-1
cdr3_nt: TGTGCCAGTAGTATAGCCCTTGGAGGTGAAGCTTTCTTT
cdr3_aa: CASSIALGGEAFF

clone_size: NA
d_call: NA
v_call: TRBV6-1
j_call: TRBJ1-5
cdr3_nt: TGTGCCAGCAGGTCGGGAGGGAACAATCAGCCCCAGCATTTT
cdr3_aa: CASRSGGNNQPQHF

clone_size: NA
d_call: TRBD1
v_call: TRBV10-3
j_call: TRBJ2-5
cdr3_nt: TGTGCCATCAGTGAATTCGGACAGGGAGAAGGGACCCAGTACTTC
cdr3_aa: CAISEFGQGEGTQYF

clone_size: NA
d_call: TRBD1
v_call: TRBV6-5
j_call: TRBJ1-1
cdr3_nt: TGTGCCACCCTCGGGCGGACAGGAGCTGAAGCTTTCTTT
cdr3_aa: CATLGRTGAEAFF

clone_size: few
d_call: TRBD1
v_call: TRBV2
j_call: TRBJ2-7
cdr3_nt: TGTGCCAGCAGTGTCACAGGGGGCGGCTCCTACGAGCAGTACTTC
cdr3_aa: CASSVTGGGSYEQYF

clone_size: NA
d_call: TRBD1
v_call: TRBV7-8
j_call: TRBJ2-7
cdr3_nt: TGTGCCAGCAGCTACGGACAGGGGAGCTCCTACGAGCAGTACTTC
cdr3_aa: CASSYGQGSSYEQYF

clone_size: NA
d_call: NA
v_call: TRBV10-3
j_call: TRBJ2-1
cdr3_nt: TGTGCCATCAGTGACGGTGACTACAATGAGCAGTTCTTC
cdr3_aa: CAISDGDYNEQFF

clone_size: NA
d_call: TRBD1
v_call: TRBV4-3
j_call: TRBJ1-1
cdr3_nt: TGCGCCAGCAGCCAAGAAGGGACAGGGAGGACTGAAGCTTTCTTT
cdr3_aa: CASSQEGTGRTEAFF

clone_size: NA
d_call: TRBD2
v_call: TRBV7-3
j_call: TRBJ2-5
cdr3_nt: TGTGCCAGCAGTGAGCGGGGGGGCCGAGAGACCCAGTACTTC
cdr3_aa: CASSERGGRETQYF